This T cell receptor (beta chain) was identified in a study of PD-L1 blockade in urothelial cancer. Study background: Dosed intravenously at 1,200 mg every 3 weeks, atezolizumab was initiated by patients around 2014. Study results and limitations: Durable-benefit patients showed greater tumor-associated blood clone expansion at 3 weeks.

Sample time point: peripheral blood 6 weeks after treatment start. Enrolled patients showed locally advanced or metastatic urothelial carcinoma. The method was immunoSEQ multiplex PCR; TCRdb's version includes in-frame clones alone and lacks a portion of them. The data contain approximately 40,000 clones, 75% to 90% of them singletons. Concerning this clone: Its specificity is unknown.

Sequenced material: PBMCs, taken around atezolizumab (anti-PD-L1) treatment. This clonotype originated in a man in his 60s with urothelial cancer.

The CDR3 reads CASSLAGARESGYTF. The CDR3 DNA follows: TGCGCCAGCAGCTTGGCAGGGGCTAGGGAGTCTGGCTACACCTTC. The rearrangement joins TRBV5-1 to TRBJ1-2, with D maybe TRBD1 (6 bases). Germline V CDR1 and CDR2: SGHRS, YFSETQ. Deletions cut 0 bases from V and 7 bases from J, with 16 bases between. This CDR3 spans 15 amino acids.